This entry lists 17 T cell receptor beta chains sequenced from one sample in a study of blood T cell repertoires in COVID-19. Generated by immunoSEQ multiplex PCR, the TCRdb table keeps only in-frame clones and is missing some. The table lists more than 65,000 clones, around 80% of them singletons, with about 5.8% in the top ten. Source material: peripheral blood. The receptors derive from a man aged 55 to 70 with active or convalescent COVID-19.

J is TRBJ1-6 and V is TRBV9; 10 bases match TRBD1. The CDR3 covers 13 residues. V shed 4 bases and J 11 bases; nucleotides not matched to a gene: 3. Germline lookup yields CDR1 SGDLS and CDR2 YYNGEE. The CDR3 sequence is CASSPGTGAPLHF. The CDR3 coding sequence is TGTGCCAGCAGCCCCGGGACAGGGGCACCCCTCCACTTT.

There are many counts of this clone. The gene calls are TRBV7-2 and TRBJ2-2; TRBD1 might be the D (6 bases). CDR1 SGHTA and CDR2 FQGNSA come from the germline V gene. Trimming pared 1 base from V and 6 bases from J, leaving 12 bases between. CDR3 length: 15 residues. Here the CDR3 reads CASSLGARGPGELFF. The CDR3 bases are TGTGCCAGCAGCTTAGGAGCCAGGGGACCCGGGGAGCTGTTTTTT.

The chain has TRBV2 and TRBJ2-5; tentatively, D is TRBD2 (6 bases). Trimming took 6 bases from V and 2 from J, leaving 19 bases between them. The CDR3 loop spans 16 amino acids. From germline, CDR1 is SNHLY and CDR2 FYNNEI. CDR3 nucleotides: TGTGCCAGCAGAAGGGAGGCTAGCGCACATCAAGAGACCCAGTACTTC. Translated: CASRREASAHQETQYF.

This clone was observed once. This chain connects TRBV29-1 to TRBJ1-1; D not resolved. V lost 4 bases, J lost 0 bases, and 12 bases lay in between. This CDR3 contains 14 residues. Germline CDR1 SQVTM, CDR2 ANQGSEA. The DNA for the CDR3 is TGCAGCGTTGTTATTGCGGGATTGAACACTGAAGCTTTCTTT. Amino acids: CSVVIAGLNTEAFF.

The chain recombines TRBV12-3 or TRBV12-4 with TRBJ1-4; no clear D gene. The V gene lost 3 bases and the J gene lost 8 bases, with 4 bases spanning the gap. The CDR3 is 11 amino acids. DNA of the CDR3: TGTGCCAGCAGTTTGGGCGAAAAACTGTTTTTT. Protein: CASSLGEKLFF.

The genes are TRBV16 and TRBJ1-2; tentative D call: TRBD1 (6 bases). The CDR3 runs to 12 residues. Per the germline V gene, CDR1 is KGHSY and CDR2 is FQNENV. Deletions cut 6 bases from V and 8 bases from J, with 13 bases between. The CDR3 loop is CASRNRDGGYTF. Written as DNA, the CDR3 is TGTGCCAGCAGAAACAGGGATGGGGGCTACACCTTC.

This chain joins TRBV30 and TRBJ1-4; perhaps TRBD1 as D (5 bases). The V gene's germline CDR1 is GTSNPN and CDR2 SVGIG (reference sequence). The CDR3 consists of 12 residues. Trimming removed 2 bases from V and 7 bases from J, with 8 bases in between. The CDR3 protein is CAWSRQLEKLFF. The CDR3 bases are TGTGCCTGGAGTAGACAGCTTGAAAAACTGTTTTTT. Full variable domain (rest looked up from reference TRBV30 and TRBJ1-4): SQTIHQWPATLVQPVGSPLSLECTVEGTSNPNLYWYRQAAGRGLQLLFYSVGIGQISSEVPQNLSASRPQDRQFILSSKKLLLSDSGFYLCAWSRQLEKLFFGSGTQLSVL.

The chain recombines TRBV9 with TRBJ2-1; TRBD1 aligns across 9 bases. V trimming: 2 bases; J trimming: 4 bases; junction bases outside the gene matches: 7. The CDR3 extends over 16 amino acids. Germline CDR1 reads SGDLS; CDR2 reads YYNGEE. The CDR3 region is CASSVRKGQGYNEQFF. Here the CDR3 DNA reads TGTGCCAGCAGCGTGAGGAAGGGACAGGGTTACAATGAGCAGTTCTTC.

This clone appeared a few times. The chain uses TRBV2 and TRBJ2-1; D is uncertain. The CDR3 extends over 12 amino acids. Trimming removed 4 bases from V and 8 bases from J, with 9 bases in between. Germline V CDR1 and CDR2: SNHLY, FYNNEI. The CDR3, as DNA: TGTGCCAGCAGTGGGCCAGGCGATGAGCAGTTCTTC. The encoded protein is CASSGPGDEQFF.

This chain uses TRBV7-2 with TRBJ2-2, with TRBD2 as a possible D gene (5 bases). This CDR3 region has 17 residues. Per germline, CDR1 SGHTA and CDR2 FQGNSA. V dropped 1 base and J dropped 7 bases, with 19 bases sitting between them. CDR3 in DNA: TGTGCCAGCAGCTTAGGCCCCGACCCCCTACTAGGCGGGGAGCTGTTTTTT. Its translation: CASSLGPDPLLGGELFF.

The chain uses TRBV21-1 and TRBJ1-2; TRBD1 was called by the table and not checked on the DNA. TRBV21-1 is marked as a pseudogene. There are 13 residues in the CDR3. The CDR3 DNA reads TGTGCAGTCAGCGGGACAGGGCCCTATGGCTACACCTTC. Translated: CAVSGTGPYGYTF.

The V and J genes are TRBV6-2 or TRBV6-3 and TRBJ2-5, with TRBD2 matching 7 bases. The CDR3 runs 15 residues. Germline CDR1 and CDR2: MNHEY and SVGEGT. J gave up 2 bases and V 4 bases, and 7 bases lay outside the gene matches. The DNA of the CDR3 is TGTGCCAGCAGTTTGAACTCGGGACTACAAGAGACCCAGTACTTC. It encodes CASSLNSGLQETQYF.

The V call is TRBV18, the J call TRBJ1-2; a possible D gene is TRBD1 (5 bases). V lost 4 bases, J lost 4 bases, and 10 bases lay in between. This CDR3 has 13 amino acids. The germline gives CDR1 KGHSH, CDR2 LQKENI. In DNA, the CDR3 is TGTGCCAGCTCACGGGAAGGGGTCTATGGCTACACCTTC. Translating it yields CASSREGVYGYTF.

This chain joins TRBV6-2 or TRBV6-3 and TRBJ2-4; TRBD2 aligns across 16 bases. J was trimmed by 6 bases and V by 6 bases; bases with no gene match: 8. CDR1 and CDR2 (germline): MNHEY, SVGEGT. The CDR3 is 17 residues long. The CDR3 loop is CASSFGTSGGEGNIQYF. The CDR3 DNA sequence: TGTGCCAGCAGCTTCGGGACTAGCGGGGGGGAAGGAAACATTCAGTACTTC.

This chain joins TRBV5-6 and TRBJ1-2; D is ambiguous. Per the germline V gene, CDR1 is SGHDT and CDR2 is YYEEEE. The CDR3 spans 14 residues. Trimming took 7 bases from V and 5 from J, leaving 18 bases between them. The CDR3 sequence is CASRYQYSGYGYTF. In nucleotides, the CDR3 is TGTGCCAGCCGCTATCAATATTCGGGGTATGGCTACACCTTC.

V is TRBV28 and J is TRBJ1-6; no reliable D call. Between the trimmed V and J ends, which lost 1 base and 0 bases, there was a span of 10 bases. The CDR3 is 17 residues long. Germline CDR1 and CDR2: MDHEN and SYDVKM. CDR3 loop: CASSLYLVSSYNSPLHF. The CDR3 region has the DNA TGTGCCAGCAGTTTATATCTGGTTAGCTCCTATAATTCACCCCTCCACTTT.

The CDR3 protein is CASTEDRAQGNTIYF. The CDR3 DNA is TGTGCCAGCACTGAGGACAGGGCCCAAGGAAACACCATATATTTT. This chain links TRBV6-6 with TRBJ1-3, with 8 bases aligning to TRBD1. V shed 7 bases, J shed 4 bases, and the junction held 9 bases outside the gene matches. Germline CDR1 and CDR2: MNHNY and SVGAGI (reference sequence). The length of the CDR3 is 15 residues.